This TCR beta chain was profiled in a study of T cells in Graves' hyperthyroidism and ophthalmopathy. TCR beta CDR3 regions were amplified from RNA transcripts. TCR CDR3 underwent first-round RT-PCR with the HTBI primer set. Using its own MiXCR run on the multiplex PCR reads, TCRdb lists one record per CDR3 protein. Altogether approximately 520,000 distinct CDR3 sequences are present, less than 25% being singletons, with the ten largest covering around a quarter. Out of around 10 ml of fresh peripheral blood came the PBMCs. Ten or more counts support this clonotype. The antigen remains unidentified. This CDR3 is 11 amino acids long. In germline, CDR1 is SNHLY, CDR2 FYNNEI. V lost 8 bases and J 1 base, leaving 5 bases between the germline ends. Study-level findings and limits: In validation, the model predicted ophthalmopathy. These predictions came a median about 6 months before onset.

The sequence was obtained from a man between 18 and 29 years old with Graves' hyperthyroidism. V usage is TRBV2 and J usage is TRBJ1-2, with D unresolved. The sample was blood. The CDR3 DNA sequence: TGTGCCAGCGACCGTAACTATGGCTACACCTTC. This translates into CASDRNYGYTF.